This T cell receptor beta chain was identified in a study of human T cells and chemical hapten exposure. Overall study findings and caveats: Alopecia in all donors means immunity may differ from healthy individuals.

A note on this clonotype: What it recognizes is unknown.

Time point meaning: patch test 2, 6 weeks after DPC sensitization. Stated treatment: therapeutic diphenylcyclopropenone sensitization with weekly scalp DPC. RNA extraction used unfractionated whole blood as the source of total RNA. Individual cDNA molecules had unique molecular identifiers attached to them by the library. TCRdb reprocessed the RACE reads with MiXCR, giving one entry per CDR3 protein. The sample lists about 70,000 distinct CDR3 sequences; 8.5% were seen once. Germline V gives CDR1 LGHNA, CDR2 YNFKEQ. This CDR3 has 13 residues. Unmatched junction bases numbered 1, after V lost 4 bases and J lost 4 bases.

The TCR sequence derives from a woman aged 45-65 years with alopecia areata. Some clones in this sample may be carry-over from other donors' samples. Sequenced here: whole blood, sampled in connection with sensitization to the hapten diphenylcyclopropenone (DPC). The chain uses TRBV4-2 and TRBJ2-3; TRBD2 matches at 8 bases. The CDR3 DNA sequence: TGTGCCAGCAGCCGCGGGGGGCCAGATACGCAGTATTTT. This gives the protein CASSRGGPDTQYF.